This T cell receptor (beta chain) was observed in a study of control samples from healthy donors and cancer patients. Produced via immunoSEQ multiplex PCR; TCRdb's table is partial and in-frame only. The table shows around 100,000 clones, with roughly 87% occurring only once. V dropped 1 base and J dropped 0 bases, with 13 bases sitting between them. In germline, CDR1 is SGHDT, CDR2 YYEEEE. The CDR3 has 16 residues. The TCR was taken from a woman aged 50 to 60 in good health. The chain has TRBV5-6 and TRBJ1-2; D remains unclear. Sequenced sample: blood. CDR3 coding DNA: TGTGCCAGCAGCTTGCAGTACGGGTACGCTAACTATGGCTACACCTTC. Amino acids: CASSLQYGYANYGYTF.